What follows are 6 T cell receptor beta chains derived from one specimen sequenced in a study of cytomegalovirus exposure and HLA in healthy donors. PCR used 60 Vbeta primers and 13 Jbeta primers. Assay used: immunoSEQ multiplex PCR; TCRdb lists only in-frame clones, some missing. The data show 120,000 or so clones, roughly 70% seen once. Sequenced sample: PBMCs. All receptors come from a man younger than 45 in good health and CMV-seronegative.

This sequence joins TRBV27 and TRBJ1-3; unclear D gene. The CDR3 contains 12 residues. With 11 bases removed from V and 4 bases from J, the gap between germline ends came to 12 bases. Germline lookup yields CDR1 MNHEY and CDR2 SMNVEV (reference sequence). The CDR3 is CALLGAGNTIYF. In nucleotides, the CDR3 is TGTGCCCTCCTAGGTGCCGGAAACACCATATATTTT.

The chain employs TRBV6-4 and TRBJ2-1; no firm D call. With 3 bases removed from V and 11 bases from J, the gap between germline ends came to 17 bases. Germline V gene sequence: CDR1 MRHNA, CDR2 SNTAGT. The CDR3 is 14 amino acids. In nucleotides, the CDR3 is TGTGCCAGCAGTGAGCGGTTGGCGGAAGCAAAGCAGTTCTTC. The encoded protein is CASSERLAEAKQFF.

The chain couples TRBV6-1 to TRBJ2-1; possibly TRBD1 for D (6 bases). This CDR3 spans 16 amino acids. V was clipped by 2 bases and J by 5 bases, with 16 bases between them. Germline V gene lookup returns CDR1 MNHNS and CDR2 SASEGT. The CDR3, as DNA: TGTGCCAGCAGTGAATTTGTACAGGGCCCTAACAATGAGCAGTTCTTC. It encodes CASSEFVQGPNNEQFF.

V and J are TRBV28 and TRBJ1-2; D call uncertain. The ends were cut back, 5 bases at V and 1 base at J, with 5 bases in the middle. CDR1 and CDR2 from the germline V gene are MDHEN and SYDVKM. The CDR3 is 12 amino acids. The CDR3 DNA is TGTGCCAGCAGTACGGTTAACTATGGCTACACCTTC. It encodes CASSTVNYGYTF.

The chain carries TRBV30 and TRBJ1-6; TRBD1 agrees at 11 bases. This CDR3 region has 13 residues. Trimming removed 8 bases from V and 8 bases from J; junction bases left unmatched: 5. The germline V gene encodes CDR1 GTSNPN and CDR2 SVGIG (reference sequence). The chain's CDR3 is CAGQGARDSPLHF. The DNA for the CDR3 is TGTGCCGGACAGGGGGCGAGGGATTCACCCCTCCACTTT.

This chain uses TRBV7-3 with TRBJ2-7, with D tentatively TRBD1 (5 bases). Germline V CDR1 and CDR2: SGHTA, FQGTGA. The V end lost 5 bases, the J end lost 0 bases, and 11 bases lay between the germline ends. CDR3 length equals 14 residues. CDR3 in DNA: TGTGCCAGCAGCCCAGACAGAGTCTCCTACGAGCAGTACTTC. Residues: CASSPDRVSYEQYF.